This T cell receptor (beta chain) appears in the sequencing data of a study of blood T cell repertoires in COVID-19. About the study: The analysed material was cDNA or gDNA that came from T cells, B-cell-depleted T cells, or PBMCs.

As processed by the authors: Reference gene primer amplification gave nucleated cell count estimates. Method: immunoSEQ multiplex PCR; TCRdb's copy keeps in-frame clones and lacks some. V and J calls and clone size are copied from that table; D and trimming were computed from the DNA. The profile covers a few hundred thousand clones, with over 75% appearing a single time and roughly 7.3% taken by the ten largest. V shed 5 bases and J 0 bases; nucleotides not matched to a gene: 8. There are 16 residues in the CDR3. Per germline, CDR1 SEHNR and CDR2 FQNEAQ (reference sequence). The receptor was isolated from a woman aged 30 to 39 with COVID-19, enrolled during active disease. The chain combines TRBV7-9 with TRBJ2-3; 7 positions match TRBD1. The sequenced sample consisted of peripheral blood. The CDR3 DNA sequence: TGTGCCAGCAGCCGGGACAGCCACCACAGCACAGATACGCAGTATTTT. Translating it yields CASSRDSHHSTDTQYF.